A single sample is the source of the 7 T cell receptor beta chains below, sequenced in a study of T cell repertoires in cytomegalovirus infection. These receptors are not linked to any known antigen. TCRdb called the reads again in MiXCR, with one record for every CDR3 protein. Of approximately 910,000 distinct CDR3 sequences listed, approximately 31% are singletons. The specimen comprised cultured CD8+ T cells from PBMCs, sampled from culture after CMV antigen stimulation. The receptor source for this set is a human donor in good health (CMV status not recorded). Some clones in this sample may be carry-over from other donors' samples.

This clonotype showed up just a few times. This chain uses TRBV6-5 with TRBJ2-3; D is undetermined. CDR1 is MNHEY, CDR2 SVGAGI, per germline. This CDR3 comprises 15 residues. Between the trimmed V and J ends, which lost 0 bases and 2 bases, there was a span of 9 bases. Here the CDR3 reads CASSYSADNTDTQYF. The CDR3 DNA sequence: TGTGCCAGCAGTTACTCGGCAGATAACACAGATACGCAGTATTTT.

This clonotype occurred a few times. The chain joins TRBV18 to TRBJ2-3, with D tentatively TRBD2 (6 bases). Trimming removed 4 bases from V and 2 bases from J, with 16 bases in between. The germline CDR1 and CDR2 sequences are KGHSH and LQKENI. The CDR3 is made up of 16 amino acids. The CDR3 protein is CASSRDHGSATDTQYF. DNA for the CDR3: TGTGCCAGCTCACGAGACCACGGGAGTGCCACAGATACGCAGTATTTT.

V gene TRBV10-3 combines with J gene TRBJ2-2; the match to TRBD2 covers 7 bases. This CDR3 contains 15 residues. The V gene end was trimmed by 2 bases and the J gene end by 0 bases; junction bases not matched to a gene: 0. The germline gives CDR1 ENHRY, CDR2 SYGVKD. CDR3 sequence (DNA): TGTGCCATCAGTGAGAGCGGGGCGAACACCGGGGAGCTGTTTTTT. Amino acids: CAISESGANTGELFF.

The V call is TRBV14, the J call TRBJ1-1; D unresolved. CDR1 and CDR2 (germline): SGHDN, FVKESK. The CDR3 consists of 12 residues. V was pared by 3 bases and J by 5 bases, with 7 bases between. The CDR3 spells CASSQRRTEAFF. CDR3 coding DNA: TGTGCCAGCAGCCAGAGGCGGACTGAAGCTTTCTTT.

This clonotype was counted a few times. The rearrangement uses TRBV6-6 and TRBJ1-1; D remains ambiguous. V was pared by 2 bases and J by 5 bases, with 15 bases between. The length of the CDR3 is 15 residues. Germline CDR1 is MNHNY and CDR2 is SVGAGI (reference sequence). CDR3 sequence: CASSYLRLEGTEAFF. DNA of the CDR3: TGTGCCAGCAGTTACCTTAGACTGGAGGGTACTGAAGCTTTCTTT.

The chain recombines TRBV12-5 with TRBJ1-2; 7 nucleotides agree with TRBD1. V lost 0 bases, J lost 2 bases, and 18 bases stayed unmatched. This CDR3 has 20 residues. From germline, CDR1 is LGHNT and CDR2 FRNRAP. The DNA for the CDR3 is TGTGCTAGTGGTTTGGTAGGAAGTAACGGACAGGTTCTATTAAACTATGGCTACACCTTC. Protein product: CASGLVGSNGQVLLNYGYTF.

This clonotype came up many times. The chain uses TRBV7-6 and TRBJ2-3; tentatively, D is TRBD2 (6 bases). In germline, CDR1 is SGHVS, CDR2 FNYEAQ. This CDR3 comprises 16 residues. V lost 2 bases and J 4 bases, leaving 16 bases between the germline ends. The CDR3 protein is CASSLLAGPTSDTQYF. The CDR3 DNA sequence: TGTGCCAGCAGCTTATTGGCGGGGCCGACCTCAGATACGCAGTATTTT.